Listed below are T cell receptor beta chains from one sample, sequenced in a study of response to subunit inactivated influenza vaccine. MiXCR was run by TCRdb on the RT-PCR reads, yielding one entry per CDR3 protein. Among approximately 680,000 distinct CDR3 sequences listed, 15% to 18% were seen once. The specimen comprised PBMCs from blood, sampled 11 to 12 days after vaccination. The receptors come from a man aged 50-60 years who received an inactivated influenza vaccine. Both conserved end residues are part of each CDR3. The D gene is left open where the match is weak. Clone size is given for some rows only: seen once, a few or many times, or a class if the clone is expanded.

V,length,D,J,size,CDR3,DNA
TRBV7-2,16,.,TRBJ1-1,.,CASSLARGIRNTEAFF,TGTGCCAGCAGCTTAGCCAGGGGAATTCGGAACACTGAAGCTTTCTTT
TRBV7-3,16,TRBD2,TRBJ2-1,.,CASSSGTSGSSDEQFF,TGTGCCAGCAGCTCTGGGACTAGCGGGAGTAGTGATGAGCAGTTCTTC
TRBV7-9,12,.,TRBJ1-3,many,CASSLDGNTIYF,TGTGCCAGCAGCTTAGATGGAAACACCATATATTTT
TRBV28,16,.,TRBJ2-1,few,CASSLWVRTNYNEQFF,TGTGCCAGCAGTTTATGGGTCCGGACTAACTACAATGAGCAGTTCTTC
TRBV5-8,14,.,TRBJ2-2,few,CASGRLMNTGELFF,TGTGCCAGCGGGAGACTAATGAACACCGGGGAGCTGTTTTTT
TRBV15,15,TRBD2,TRBJ2-7,few,CATSRDRTSNYEQYF,TGTGCCACCAGCAGAGATCGGACTAGCAACTACGAGCAGTACTTC
TRBV10-3,14,.,TRBJ2-1,few,CAIPGLKIYNEQFF,TGTGCCATCCCGGGACTCAAGATCTACAATGAGCAGTTCTTC
TRBV6-1,14,.,TRBJ2-2,.,CASRNNGGTGELFF,TGTGCCAGCAGGAATAACGGCGGCACCGGGGAGCTGTTTTTT
TRBV4-2,15,.,TRBJ2-5,many,CASSPGAGNQETQYF,TGTGCCAGCAGCCCCGGCGCGGGAAACCAAGAGACCCAGTACTTC
TRBV27,15,TRBD2,TRBJ2-7,.,CASGLTSGVTYEQYF,TGTGCCAGCGGGTTAACTAGCGGGGTGACCTACGAGCAGTACTTC
TRBV7-2,14,TRBD1,TRBJ1-1,.,CASSSPGGETEAFF,TGTGCCAGCAGCTCCCCAGGGGGCGAAACTGAAGCTTTCTTT
TRBV30,12,.,TRBJ2-7,few,CAWSAGIFEQYF,TGTGCCTGGAGTGCGGGGATTTTCGAGCAGTACTTC
TRBV5-5,15,TRBD2,TRBJ2-1,.,CASSPGTSGAHEQFF,TGTGCCAGCAGCCCCGGGACTAGCGGGGCCCATGAGCAGTTCTTC
TRBV7-9,13,TRBD1,TRBJ1-2,few,CASSGQALYGYTF,TGTGCCAGCAGCGGACAGGCCCTCTATGGCTACACCTTC
TRBV20-1,13,.,TRBJ1-1,few,CSARLGGNTEAFF,TGCAGTGCTAGATTGGGAGGGAACACTGAAGCTTTCTTT
TRBV29-1,14,.,TRBJ2-5,.,CSVKSPGAQETQYF,TGCAGCGTTAAAAGTCCAGGGGCCCAAGAGACCCAGTACTTC
TRBV7-9,12,.,TRBJ2-5,.,CASRHLNGVQYF,TGTGCCAGCAGACACCTCAACGGGGTCCAGTACTTC
TRBV29-1,12,.,TRBJ2-7,.,CSVRDLSYEQYF,TGCAGCGTTAGGGACTTATCCTACGAGCAGTACTTC
TRBV5-5,15,TRBD1,TRBJ2-7,few,CASSRRGTGDYEQYF,TGTGCCAGCAGTCGCCGGGGGACAGGAGATTACGAGCAGTACTTC
TRBV6-4,13,.,TRBJ1-1,.,CASSDSRGTEAFF,TGTGCCAGCAGTGACTCGAGGGGGACTGAAGCTTTCTTT
TRBV5-1,14,.,TRBJ2-7,.,CASSGGTVYHEQYF,TGCGCCAGCAGCGGCGGGACAGTCTACCACGAGCAGTACTTC
TRBV7-9,15,TRBD2,TRBJ2-5,.,CASSLAGGAVETQYF,TGTGCCAGCAGCTTAGCGGGAGGGGCCGTAGAGACCCAGTACTTC
TRBV7-2,15,.,TRBJ2-3,.,CASSPHSGFTDTQYF,TGTGCCAGCAGCCCTCATAGCGGATTCACAGATACGCAGTATTTT
TRBV5-5,15,.,TRBJ2-7,.,CASSRRLDGGYDQYF,TGTGCCAGCAGCCGGCGGCTTGATGGAGGGTACGACCAGTACTTC
TRBV12-3/TRBV12-4,14,.,TRBJ1-6,many,CASSLVGGNSPLHF,TGTGCCAGCAGCTTAGTGGGTGGTAATTCACCCCTCCACTTT
TRBV7-9,16,TRBD2,TRBJ2-1,.,CASSLGPRTSYNEQFF,TGTGCCAGCAGCTTAGGCCCCCGGACTAGCTACAATGAGCAGTTCTTC
TRBV15,15,.,TRBJ1-2,.,CATSRETGRDYGYTF,TGTGCCACCAGCAGAGAGACAGGTCGGGACTATGGCTACACCTTC
TRBV12-3/TRBV12-4,14,.,TRBJ1-5,many,CASRTDRKYQPQHF,TGTGCCAGCAGAACCGACAGGAAATATCAGCCCCAGCATTTT
TRBV4-3,16,TRBD2,TRBJ2-5,.,CASSQGLAGVAETQYF,TGCGCCAGCAGCCAAGGACTAGCGGGGGTGGCGGAGACCCAGTACTTC
TRBV11-2,13,.,TRBJ2-1,few,CASSLVVRIEQFF,TGTGCCAGCAGCTTAGTGGTCAGGATTGAGCAGTTCTTC
TRBV29-1,14,TRBD2,TRBJ2-1,.,CSVASGSRGNEQFF,TGCAGCGTGGCTAGCGGGAGTAGGGGGAATGAGCAGTTCTTC
TRBV29-1,12,.,TRBJ2-7,few,CSVVQDSYEQYF,TGCAGCGTTGTACAGGACTCCTACGAGCAGTACTTC
TRBV12-3/TRBV12-4,16,.,TRBJ2-7,many,CASSPHPRGYSYEQYF,TGTGCCAGCAGTCCCCATCCCCGGGGCTACTCCTACGAGCAGTACTTC
TRBV7-2,14,.,TRBJ1-2,.,CASSLRGLAYGYTF,TGTGCCAGCAGCTTAAGGGGATTGGCCTATGGCTACACCTTC
TRBV28,16,TRBD2,TRBJ2-7,few,CASSPGLAGARYEQYF,TGTGCCAGCAGTCCGGGACTAGCGGGAGCACGGTACGAGCAGTACTTC
TRBV7-8,15,.,TRBJ2-7,many,CASSFGLSFEYEQYF,TGTGCCAGCAGCTTCGGACTCTCTTTTGAGTACGAGCAGTACTTC
TRBV20-1,15,.,TRBJ2-5,.,CSAMQLIDIAETQYF,TGCAGTGCAATGCAACTGATCGACATCGCGGAGACCCAGTACTTC
TRBV3-1,16,.,TRBJ1-1,few,CASSVGQMIRDTEAFF,TGTGCCAGCAGCGTTGGACAGATGATACGGGACACTGAAGCTTTCTTT
TRBV7-8,14,.,TRBJ1-5,few,CASSVGVTNQPQHF,TGTGCCAGCAGCGTAGGGGTGACCAATCAGCCCCAGCATTTT
TRBV5-1,16,TRBD2,TRBJ2-1,.,CASSRGLAGEGDEQFF,TGCGCCAGCAGCCGGGGACTAGCGGGAGAAGGCGATGAGCAGTTCTTC
TRBV7-2,15,.,TRBJ2-1,few,CASSLASAGFVEQFF,TGTGCCAGCAGCTTAGCGAGTGCCGGCTTTGTTGAGCAGTTCTTC
TRBV5-6,15,.,TRBJ1-5,once,CASSSGAGANQPQHF,TGTGCCAGCAGCTCCGGTGCAGGGGCCAATCAGCCCCAGCATTTT
TRBV12-3/TRBV12-4,13,.,TRBJ1-2,many,CASSPSGRGGYTF,TGTGCCAGCAGCCCGTCGGGGAGGGGTGGCTACACCTTC
TRBV20-1,14,.,TRBJ2-2,.,CSALGSVGTGELFF,TGCAGTGCTCTCGGATCTGTGGGCACCGGGGAGCTGTTTTTT
TRBV5-1,19,.,TRBJ2-2,.,CASSLALLITAANTGELFF,TGCGCCAGCAGCTTGGCTCTACTAATTACAGCCGCGAACACCGGGGAGCTGTTTTTT
TRBV10-3,11,.,TRBJ1-2,few,CAISADYGYTF,TGTGCCATCAGCGCTGATTATGGCTACACCTTC
TRBV20-1,16,.,TRBJ2-5,few,CSASSRARSSLETQYF,TGCAGTGCTTCCTCGCGGGCCCGGTCCAGCTTAGAGACCCAGTACTTC
TRBV5-1,14,.,TRBJ2-1,few,CASSTSGESNEQFF,TGCGCCAGCAGCACCTCGGGGGAGAGCAATGAGCAGTTCTTC
TRBV4-2,17,TRBD2,TRBJ2-1,few,CASSQGTSGGVPNEQFF,TGTGCCAGCAGCCAGGGGACTAGCGGGGGGGTCCCCAATGAGCAGTTCTTC
TRBV11-2,16,.,TRBJ2-1,few,CASSSLGRQLSNEQFF,TGTGCCAGCAGCTCCCTAGGGAGGCAGCTGAGCAATGAGCAGTTCTTC
TRBV20-1,13,.,TRBJ1-6,many,CSARTVLNSPLHF,TGCAGTGCTAGGACAGTGCTAAATTCACCCCTCCACTTT
TRBV5-1,14,.,TRBJ1-1,many,CASSLWDSNTEAFF,TGCGCCAGCAGCTTGTGGGATTCGAACACTGAAGCTTTCTTT
TRBV9,15,.,TRBJ2-3,.,CASSVYGSSTDTQYF,TGTGCCAGCAGCGTTTACGGGTCTAGCACAGATACGCAGTATTTT
TRBV5-5,14,.,TRBJ2-5,.,CASTLRGLQETQYF,TGTGCCAGCACGCTTCGGGGATTACAAGAGACCCAGTACTTC
TRBV20-1,13,.,TRBJ1-2,.,CSARDAGNYGYTF,TGCAGTGCTAGAGACGCAGGCAACTATGGCTACACCTTC
TRBV5-1,13,TRBD2,TRBJ2-7,.,CASSRGDSYEQYF,TGCGCCAGCAGCCGGGGGGATTCCTACGAGCAGTACTTC
TRBV4-2,20,TRBD2,TRBJ2-1,.,CASSQAIGTSGGKSYNEQFF,TGTGCCAGCAGCCAGGCTATCGGGACTAGCGGGGGGAAATCCTACAATGAGCAGTTCTTC